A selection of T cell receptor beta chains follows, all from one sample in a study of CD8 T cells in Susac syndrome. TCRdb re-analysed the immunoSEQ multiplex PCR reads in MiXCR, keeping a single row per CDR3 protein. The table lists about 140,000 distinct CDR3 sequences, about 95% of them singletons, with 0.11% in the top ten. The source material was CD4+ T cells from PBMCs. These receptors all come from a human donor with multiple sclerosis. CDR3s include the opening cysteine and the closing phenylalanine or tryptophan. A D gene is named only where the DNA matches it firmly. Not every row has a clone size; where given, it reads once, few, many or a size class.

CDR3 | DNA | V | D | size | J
CATGGHGLARDTQYF | TGTGCCACCGGGGGGCACGGCTTGGCACGAGATACGCAGTATTTT | TRBV24-1 | . | . | TRBJ2-3
CASSLNNQPQHF | TGTGCCAGCAGTTTAAACAATCAGCCCCAGCATTTT | TRBV12-3/TRBV12-4 | . | few | TRBJ1-5
CASSQHTGTASEQYF | TGTGCCAGCAGCCAACATACCGGGACAGCGTCCGAGCAGTACTTC | TRBV3-1 | TRBD1 | . | TRBJ2-7
CASRLGSSGANVLTF | TGTGCCAGCAGACTTGGGAGCTCTGGGGCCAACGTCCTGACTTTC | TRBV6-1 | . | . | TRBJ2-6
CASSLSTGIYGYTF | TGTGCCAGCAGTTTAAGTACAGGAATCTATGGCTACACCTTC | TRBV28 | . | . | TRBJ1-2
CASGSPRDRGIPNEQFF | TGTGCTAGTGGTTCTCCACGGGACAGGGGAATACCCAATGAGCAGTTCTTC | TRBV12-5 | TRBD1 | . | TRBJ2-1
CASRGTGEGYGYTF | TGTGCCAGTCGAGGGACAGGGGAAGGATATGGCTACACCTTC | TRBV12-3/TRBV12-4 | TRBD1 | . | TRBJ1-2
CASRPISGNTIYF | TGTGCCAGCAGGCCGATCTCTGGAAACACCATATATTTT | TRBV12-3/TRBV12-4 | . | . | TRBJ1-3
CASSPQASNMNTEAFF | TGTGCCAGCAGCCCACAGGCCTCAAACATGAACACTGAAGCTTTCTTT | TRBV7-2 | . | . | TRBJ1-1
CASSDRGGKYRLAGADEQFF | TGTGCCAGCAGCGACAGGGGGGGCAAGTATCGACTAGCGGGAGCCGATGAGCAGTTCTTC | TRBV11-1 | TRBD2 | . | TRBJ2-1
CASRTVYEQYF | TGTGCCAGCAGGACCGTCTACGAGCAGTACTTC | TRBV6-2/TRBV6-3 | . | . | TRBJ2-7
CAWSGGAQPQHF | TGTGCCTGGAGTGGAGGGGCTCAGCCCCAGCATTTT | TRBV30 | . | . | TRBJ1-5
CASSSTGGPKTQYF | TGTGCCAGCAGCTCAACTGGGGGCCCGAAGACCCAGTACTTC | TRBV7-3 | . | . | TRBJ2-5
CASSLRLAGETQYF | TGCGCCAGCAGCTTACGGCTAGCGGGAGAAACGCAGTATTTT | TRBV5-1 | TRBD2 | . | TRBJ2-3
CATAVGGLNTEAFF | TGTGCCACCGCGGTGGGGGGATTGAACACTGAAGCTTTCTTT | TRBV7-9 | . | . | TRBJ1-1
CASSQSRGYYEQYF | TGCGCCAGCAGCCAATCGCGGGGGTACTACGAGCAGTACTTC | TRBV4-3 | TRBD2 | . | TRBJ2-7
CATSDLHGSNTGELFF | TGTGCCACCAGTGATTTGCACGGGAGTAACACCGGGGAGCTGTTTTTT | TRBV24-1 | . | . | TRBJ2-2
CSVTRDRGDYEQYF | TGCAGTGTCACCCGGGACAGGGGAGACTACGAGCAGTACTTC | TRBV20-1 | TRBD1 | . | TRBJ2-7
CATSDSHGTGDNQPQHF | TGTGCCACCAGTGATTCCCACGGGACAGGGGATAATCAGCCCCAGCATTTT | TRBV24-1 | TRBD1 | . | TRBJ1-5
CAWTNFRGRLNNEQFF | TGTGCCTGGACGAATTTTCGGGGGCGGCTTAACAATGAGCAGTTCTTC | TRBV30 | . | . | TRBJ2-1